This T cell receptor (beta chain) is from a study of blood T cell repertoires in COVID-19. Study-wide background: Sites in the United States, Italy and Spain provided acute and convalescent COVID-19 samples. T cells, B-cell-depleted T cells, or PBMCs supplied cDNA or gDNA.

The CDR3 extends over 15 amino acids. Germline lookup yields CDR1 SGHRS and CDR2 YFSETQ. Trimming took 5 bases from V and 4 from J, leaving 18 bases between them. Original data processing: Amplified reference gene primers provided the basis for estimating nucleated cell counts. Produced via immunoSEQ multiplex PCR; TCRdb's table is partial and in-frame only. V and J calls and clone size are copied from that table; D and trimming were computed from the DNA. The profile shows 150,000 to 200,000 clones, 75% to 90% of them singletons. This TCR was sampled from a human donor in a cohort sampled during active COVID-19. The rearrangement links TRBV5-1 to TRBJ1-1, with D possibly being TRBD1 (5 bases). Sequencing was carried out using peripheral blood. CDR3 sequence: CASRPLLGGGTEAFF. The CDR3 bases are TGCGCCAGCAGGCCACTTTTGGGGGGAGGCACTGAAGCTTTCTTT. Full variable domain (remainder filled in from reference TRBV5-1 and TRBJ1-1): KAGVTQTPRYLIKTRGQQVTLSCSPISGHRSVSWYQQTPGQGLQFLFEYFSETQRNKGNFPGRFSGRQFSNSRSEMNVSTLELGDSALYLCASRPLLGGGTEAFFGQGTRLTVV.